These 16 T cell receptor beta chains share one sample of origin, sequenced in a study of OX40 agonist ivuxolimab in advanced cancers. TCRdb's table, derived via immunoSEQ multiplex PCR, lists solely in-frame clones and lacks some. The sample consists of 6,000 to 8,000 clones, 76% of them appearing once. The starting material was CD4+ or CD8+ T cells sorted from blood, obtained in a trial of the OX40 agonist ivuxolimab. The receptors were sampled from an adult with an advanced solid tumor such as melanoma, head and neck, liver or kidney cancer.

This chain links TRBV27 with TRBJ2-3; 10 bases line up with TRBD2. In germline, CDR1 is MNHEY, CDR2 SMNVEV (reference sequence). The V and J ends lost 4 bases and 2 bases, in that order; junction bases with no gene match: 6. The CDR3 totals 16 residues. CDR3 amino acids: CASSSRTSGITDTQYF. DNA of the CDR3: TGTGCCAGCAGTTCAAGGACTAGCGGAATCACAGATACGCAGTATTTT.

The CDR3 sequence is CASSLGRSSYYEQYF. The CDR3 DNA reads as TGTGCCAGCAGCTTAGGCCGGTCTTCTTACTACGAGCAGTACTTC. The rearrangement links TRBV13 to TRBJ2-7; D gene ambiguous. The CDR3 covers 15 residues. Germline loops: CDR1 PRHDT, CDR2 FYEKMQ (reference sequence). With 0 bases removed from V and 3 bases from J, the gap between germline ends came to 12 bases.

There are a few counts of this clone. The V gene is TRBV19, the J gene TRBJ1-2, with D possibly matching TRBD1 (5 bases). V dropped 6 bases and J dropped 6 bases, with 20 bases sitting between them. There are 15 residues in the CDR3. Looked up from germline, CDR1 is LNHDA and CDR2 is SQIVND (reference sequence). The CDR3 is CASSIRPGRDDGYTF. The CDR3 DNA reads as TGTGCCAGTAGCATCAGACCGGGACGGGACGATGGCTACACCTTC. The whole variable domain, remainder taken from reference TRBV19 and TRBJ1-2, is DGGITQSPKYLFRKEGQNVTLSCEQNLNHDAMYWYRQDPGQGLRLIYYSQIVNDFQKGDIAEGYSVSREKKESFPLTVTSAQKNPTAFYLCASSIRPGRDDGYTFGSGTRLTVV.

This chain connects TRBV7-9 to TRBJ1-4; D unresolved. This CDR3 contains 15 residues. The V gene lost 3 bases and the J gene lost 8 bases, with 16 bases spanning the gap. The germline CDR1 and CDR2 sequences are SEHNR and FQNEAQ (reference sequence). The CDR3, as DNA: TGTGCCAGCAGCTTGGATGGACCGCTTCAAGAAAAACTGTTTTTT. Protein product: CASSLDGPLQEKLFF.

The genes are TRBV19 and TRBJ1-4; D possibly corresponds to TRBD1 (6 bases). The CDR3 extends over 11 amino acids. V dropped 11 bases and J dropped 8 bases, with 12 bases sitting between them. The germline gives CDR1 LNHDA, CDR2 SQIVND (reference sequence). The CDR3 reads CALKQGEKLFF. The CDR3 nucleotides read TGTGCCCTCAAACAGGGAGAAAAACTGTTTTTT.

This clone was counted once. This rearrangement joins TRBV7-3 to TRBJ2-3, with TRBD2 matching 9 bases. CDR1 is SGHTA, CDR2 FQGTGA, per germline. The CDR3 sequence is 15 residues long. The J segment lost 2 bases and the V segment lost 0 bases, leaving 0 bases of the junction unmatched. The CDR3 coding sequence is TGTGCCAGCAGCTTAACGGGACTAGCCACAGATACGCAGTATTTT. It codes for CASSLTGLATDTQYF.

This clone has just a few counts. The chain has TRBV27 and TRBJ2-7; a possible D gene is TRBD2 (6 bases). Germline-derived CDR1 and CDR2 are MNHEY and SMNVEV (reference sequence). The V gene lost 4 bases and the J gene lost 0 bases, with 13 bases spanning the gap. The length of the CDR3 is 15 residues. The chain's CDR3 is CASSSELASSYEQYF. The DNA for the CDR3 is TGTGCCAGCAGTTCGGAGCTAGCGTCCTCCTACGAGCAGTACTTC.

This clone appeared once. The gene calls are TRBV9 and TRBJ2-5; D not certain. The germline V gene encodes CDR1 SGDLS and CDR2 YYNGEE. The CDR3 covers 16 residues. Trimming left V 1 base short and J 1 base short, with 14 bases between. The CDR3 DNA is TGTGCCAGCAGCGTATTTGCTAGTCCAGGCCAAGAGACCCAGTACTTC. Protein: CASSVFASPGQETQYF. Supplemented by reference TRBV9 and TRBJ2-5, the full variable domain reads DSGVTQTPKHLITATGQRVTLRCSPRSGDLSVYWYQQSLDQGLQFLIQYYNGEERAKGNILERFSAQQFPDLHSELNLSSLELGDSALYFCASSVFASPGQETQYFGPGTRLLVL.

Within the sample, this clone is hyperexpanded. This rearrangement joins TRBV27 to TRBJ2-5; perhaps TRBD2 as D (6 bases). Germline values: CDR1 MNHEY, CDR2 SMNVEV (reference sequence). Trimming took off 5 bases at V and 4 bases at J, with 17 bases between the two ends. The CDR3 is 15 residues long. The CDR3 DNA is TGTGCCAGCAGTCCCTTGCTCGGGAGCGGAGAGACCCAGTACTTC. Its translation is CASSPLLGSGETQYF.

The chain is built from TRBV23-1 and TRBJ2-6, with D unclear. TRBV23-1 is classed as an ORF, of uncertain function. The CDR3 contains 18 residues. V was clipped by 3 bases and J by 5 bases, with 20 bases between them. The CDR3 sequence is CASSHLYTQQSRANVLTF. The CDR3 DNA reads as TGCGCCAGCAGTCATTTATATACGCAACAAAGTCGGGCCAACGTCCTGACTTTC.

The chain joins TRBV5-6 to TRBJ2-2, with 8 bases matching TRBD2. This CDR3 region has 19 residues. CDR1 is SGHDT, CDR2 YYEEEE, per germline. V shed 0 bases, J shed 3 bases, and the junction held 13 bases outside the gene matches. CDR3: CASSLAGSGTPFDTGELFF. In DNA, the CDR3 is TGTGCCAGCAGCTTGGCGGGTAGCGGGACCCCTTTCGACACCGGGGAGCTGTTTTTT. The full variable domain, rest sourced from reference TRBV5-6 and TRBJ2-2, is DAGVTQSPTHLIKTRGQQVTLRCSPKSGHDTVSWYQQALGQGPQFIFQYYEEEERQRGNFPDRFSGHQFPNYSSELNVNALLLGDSALYLCASSLAGSGTPFDTGELFFGEGSRLTVL.

The genes are TRBV4-1 and TRBJ2-7; possible D gene TRBD2, 5 bases. Germline V lookup: CDR1 MGHRA, CDR2 YSYEKL. V was trimmed by 1 base and J by 2 bases, leaving 12 bases between them. The CDR3 consists of 15 residues. CDR3 in DNA: TGCGCCAGCAGCCAAGGGCCCAGCGGAGCCTACGAGCAGTACTTC. Its protein product is CASSQGPSGAYEQYF.

The chain combines TRBV4-2 with TRBJ2-7; 9 bases are shared with TRBD2. The CDR3 covers 16 residues. Germline V gene data show CDR1 as LGHNA and CDR2 as YNFKEQ. The V gene end was trimmed by 0 bases and the J gene end by 0 bases; junction bases not matched to a gene: 3. The CDR3 reads CASSQEGSGSSYEQYF. The CDR3 DNA sequence: TGTGCCAGCAGCCAAGAGGGTAGCGGGAGCTCCTACGAGCAGTACTTC.

This chain uses TRBV27 with TRBJ1-2; possible D gene TRBD1, 5 bases. Germline V gene sequence: CDR1 MNHEY, CDR2 SMNVEV (reference sequence). V was shortened by 3 bases and J by 4 bases, with 9 bases between the two germline ends. The CDR3 length is 13 residues. CDR3 bases: TGTGCCAGCAGTTTGGGTACAGGCTATGGCTACACCTTC. It specifies CASSLGTGYGYTF.

CDR3 region: CATLRAVSSYNEQFF. CDR3 nucleotides: TGTGCCACCTTGAGAGCTGTCAGCTCCTACAATGAGCAGTTCTTC. The chain joins TRBV2 to TRBJ2-1, with D uncertain. The germline V and J ends were trimmed by 10 bases and 0 bases, with 16 bases remaining between them. Germline loops: CDR1 SNHLY, CDR2 FYNNEI. This CDR3 region has 15 residues. The complete variable domain, with remaining parts taken from reference TRBV2 and TRBJ2-1, reads EPEVTQTPSHQVTQMGQEVILRCVPISNHLYFYWYRQILGQKVEFLVSFYNNEISEKSEIFDDQFSVERPDGSNFTLKIRSTKLEDSAMYFCATLRAVSSYNEQFFGPGTRLTVL.

The rearrangement joins TRBV11-1 to TRBJ2-7; TRBD1 is a possible D gene (5 bases). V gave up 5 bases and J gave up 3 bases, with 8 bases separating them. The CDR3 covers 12 residues. The germline gives CDR1 SGHAT, CDR2 FQDESV (reference sequence). The CDR3 is CASSPDSYEQYF. CDR3 nucleotide sequence: TGTGCCAGCAGCCCCGACAGCTACGAGCAGTACTTC.